This TCR beta chain stems from a study of beta chain features in type 1 diabetes. Study context: Across all samples, about 110,000,000 sorted cells were examined. Study-level results: There was no resolution here of whether HLA type influences TCRB rearrangement. Type 1 diabetes patients showed fewer insertions and more deletions at VDJ junctions.

A remark on this clone: As yet, its antigen is unknown. An end of the junction differs from the germline gene, which may be a read error.

Reverse transcribing all isolated RNA meant expressed TCRB transcripts were sequenced. Clones were read by immunoSEQ multiplex PCR, and TCRdb kept only the in-frame ones, dropping some. This sample has approximately 15,000 clones, with approximately 40% found just once. The authors took one heparinised blood draw, averaging about 116 mL, from each donor. Germline V gene data show CDR1 as SSHAT and CDR2 as FNYEAQ (reference sequence). The CDR3 spans 12 residues. Sequences were obtained from stem cell memory CD4+ T cells from blood. The sequence derives from a woman aged 40 to 50 in good health. The J gene is TRBJ2-1, the V gene TRBV7-7, with no clear D. The CDR3 coding sequence is TGTGCTAGCAGCCCCCTTGACAATGAGCAGTTCTTC. Translation gives CASSPLDNEQFF.